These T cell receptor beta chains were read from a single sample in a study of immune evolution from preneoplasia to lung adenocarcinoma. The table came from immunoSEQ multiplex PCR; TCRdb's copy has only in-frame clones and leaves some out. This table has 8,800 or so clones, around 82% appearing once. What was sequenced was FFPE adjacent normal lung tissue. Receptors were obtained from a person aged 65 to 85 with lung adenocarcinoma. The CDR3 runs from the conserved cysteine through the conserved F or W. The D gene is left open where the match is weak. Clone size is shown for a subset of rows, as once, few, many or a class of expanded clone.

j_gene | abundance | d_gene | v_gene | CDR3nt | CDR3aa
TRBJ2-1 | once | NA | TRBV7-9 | TGTGCCAGCAGCTTAAGCTCCGCCGGGGACGAGCAGTTCTTC | CASSLSSAGDEQFF
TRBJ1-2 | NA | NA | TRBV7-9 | TGTGCCAGCAGCGGGACCCCGGATTACTATGGCTACACCTTC | CASSGTPDYYGYTF
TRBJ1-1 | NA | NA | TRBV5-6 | TGTGCCAGCAGCTTGGTTCCCCTAAGGGGCACTGAAGCTTTCTTT | CASSLVPLRGTEAFF
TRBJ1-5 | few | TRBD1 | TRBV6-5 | TGTGCCAGCAGTTACACAACAGGGGAGGATCAGCCCCAGCATTTT | CASSYTTGEDQPQHF
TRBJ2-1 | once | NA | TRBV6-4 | TGTGCCAGCAGTGTCGGCAGCTACAATGAGCAGTTCTTC | CASSVGSYNEQFF
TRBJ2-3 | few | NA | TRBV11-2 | TGTGCCAGCAGCTTAGACCCCCTCCGTTATGAAGATACGCAGTATTTT | CASSLDPLRYEDTQYF
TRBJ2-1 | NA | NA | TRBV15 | TGTGCCACCAGCAGAGGCAGGGATAGAAATGAGCAGTTCTTC | CATSRGRDRNEQFF
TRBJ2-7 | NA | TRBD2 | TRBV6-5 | TGTGCCAGCCCCCCTATAGCGGGGGGGCCCTACGAGCAGTACTTC | CASPPIAGGPYEQYF
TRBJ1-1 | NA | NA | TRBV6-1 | TGTGCCAGCAGCGGACCGGGACACACTAACACTGAAGCTTTCTTT | CASSGPGHTNTEAFF
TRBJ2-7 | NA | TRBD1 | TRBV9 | TGTGCCAGCAGCCCCGGACAGGCCTCCTCCTACGAGCAGTACTTC | CASSPGQASSYEQYF
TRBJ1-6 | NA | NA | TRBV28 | TGTGCCAGCAGAGGGTCCGTCGGGAATTCACCCCTCCACTTT | CASRGSVGNSPLHF
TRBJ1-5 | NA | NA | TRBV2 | TGTGCCAGCAGTGAAAATCCAAATCAGCCCCAGCATTTT | CASSENPNQPQHF
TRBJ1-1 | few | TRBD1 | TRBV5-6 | TGTGCCAGCAGCTTGCCCGGGACAGGGGTCACTGAAGCTTTCTTT | CASSLPGTGVTEAFF
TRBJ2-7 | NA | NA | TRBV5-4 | TGTGCCAGCAGCTCCATAACAAAGTACGAGCAGTACTTC | CASSSITKYEQYF
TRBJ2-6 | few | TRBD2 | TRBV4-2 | TGTGCCAGCAGCCAAGGTGGGACTAGCTCTGGGGCCAACGTCCTGACTTTC | CASSQGGTSSGANVLTF
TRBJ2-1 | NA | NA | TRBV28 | TGTGCCAGCAGTCCCCTAGGCAGGAAGGGCAATGAGCAGTTCTTC | CASSPLGRKGNEQFF
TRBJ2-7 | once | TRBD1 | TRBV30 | TGTGCCTGGAGTGACACGGGACAGGGAGAGGTCGAGCAGTACTTC | CAWSDTGQGEVEQYF
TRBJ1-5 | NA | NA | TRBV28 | TGTGCCAGCAGTCCTAACATAAATCCTAACAATCAGCCCCAGCATTTT | CASSPNINPNNQPQHF
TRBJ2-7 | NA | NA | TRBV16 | TGTGCCAGCAGCCAATCTAGCGCCTCCTACGAGCAGTACTTC | CASSQSSASYEQYF
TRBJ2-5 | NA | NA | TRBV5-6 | TGTGCCAGCACCCAGGGACCTCCGTACCAAGAGACCCAGTACTTC | CASTQGPPYQETQYF
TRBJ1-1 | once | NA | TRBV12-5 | TGTGCTAGTGGTTTGGTCGTGGGGAACACTGAAGCTTTCTTT | CASGLVVGNTEAFF
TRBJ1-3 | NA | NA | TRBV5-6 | TGTGCCAGCAGCTCCCTCTCTGGAAACACCATATATTTT | CASSSLSGNTIYF
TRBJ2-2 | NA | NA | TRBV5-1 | TGCGCCAGCCGGATGATTACGGAGAACACCGGGGAGCTGTTTTTT | CASRMITENTGELFF
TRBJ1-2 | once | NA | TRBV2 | TGTGCCAGCAGTGAGGCGGGGCGCTTTAACTATGGCTACACCTTC | CASSEAGRFNYGYTF
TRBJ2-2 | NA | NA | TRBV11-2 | TGTGCCAGCAGCTTCTACCTTGGGGGCACCGGGGAGCTGTTTTTT | CASSFYLGGTGELFF
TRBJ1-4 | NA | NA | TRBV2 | TGTGCCAGCAGTGGGTTGGGCAGGGTTGAAAAACTGTTTTTT | CASSGLGRVEKLFF
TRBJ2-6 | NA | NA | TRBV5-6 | TGTGCCAGCAGCTTAATGGAGGCTGGGGCCAACGTCCTGACTTTC | CASSLMEAGANVLTF
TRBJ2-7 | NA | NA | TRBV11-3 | TGTGCCAGCAGCCTATCGGCAGGGCCGTCCTACGAGCAGTACTTC | CASSLSAGPSYEQYF
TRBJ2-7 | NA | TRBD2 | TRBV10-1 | TGCGCCACCCCTGGACTAGCCGCGAGCTCCTACGAGCAGTACTTC | CATPGLAASSYEQYF
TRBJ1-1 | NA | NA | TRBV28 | TGTGCCAGCAGTTTAGGGGGAAGGGACACTGAAGCTTTCTTT | CASSLGGRDTEAFF
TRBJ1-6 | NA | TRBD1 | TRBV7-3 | TGTGCCAGCAGCTCCCGGGACAGGGGAAATTCACCCCTCCACTTT | CASSSRDRGNSPLHF
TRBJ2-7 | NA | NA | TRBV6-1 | TGTGCCAGCAGTGAAAGTAGTAGCATCTACGAGCAGTACTTC | CASSESSSIYEQYF
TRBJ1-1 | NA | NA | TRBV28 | TGTGCCAGCAGTAACAGCTATTTTACTGAAGCTTTCTTT | CASSNSYFTEAFF